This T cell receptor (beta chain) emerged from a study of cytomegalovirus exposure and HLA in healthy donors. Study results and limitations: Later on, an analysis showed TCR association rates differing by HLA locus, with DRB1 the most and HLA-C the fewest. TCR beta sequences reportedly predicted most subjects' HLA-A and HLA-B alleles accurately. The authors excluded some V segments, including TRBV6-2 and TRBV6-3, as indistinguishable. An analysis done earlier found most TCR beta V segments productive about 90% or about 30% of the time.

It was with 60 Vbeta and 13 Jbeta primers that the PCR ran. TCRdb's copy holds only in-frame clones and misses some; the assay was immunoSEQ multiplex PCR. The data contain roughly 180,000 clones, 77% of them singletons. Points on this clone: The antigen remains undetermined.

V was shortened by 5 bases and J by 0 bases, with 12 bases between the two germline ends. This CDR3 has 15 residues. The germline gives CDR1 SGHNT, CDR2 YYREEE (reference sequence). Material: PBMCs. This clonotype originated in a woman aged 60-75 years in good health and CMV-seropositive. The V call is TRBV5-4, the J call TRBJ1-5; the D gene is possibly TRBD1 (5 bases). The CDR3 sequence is CASSSGIHSNQPQHF. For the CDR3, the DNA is TGTGCCAGCAGTTCAGGGATTCATAGCAATCAGCCCCAGCATTTT.